These 15 T cell receptor beta chains originate from one sample sequenced in a study of T cell clones after liver transplantation. Using immunoSEQ multiplex PCR, the repertoire was profiled, and TCRdb retains in-frame clones only, with some absent. The sample has approximately 70,000 clones; approximately 81% are singletons. Sequenced material: CD4+ T cells from blood, taken about 50 months after liver transplant. The receptors stem from a human patient who received a liver transplant. Some of the T cells may derive from the graft donor.

The rearrangement uses TRBV7-2 and TRBJ2-2, with D possibly matching TRBD1 (6 bases). V gave up 1 base and J gave up 7 bases, with 10 bases separating them. The CDR3 has 14 residues. CDR1 is SGHTA, CDR2 FQGNSA, per germline. The DNA for the CDR3 is TGTGCCAGCAGCTTAGGGGGGCTTAGCGGGGAGCTGTTTTTT. It encodes CASSLGGLSGELFF.

The chain is built from TRBV7-2 and TRBJ1-2; D possibly corresponds to TRBD1 (5 bases). The V end lost 5 bases, the J end lost 9 bases, and 16 bases lay between the germline ends. The germline CDR1 and CDR2 sequences are SGHTA and FQGNSA. The CDR3 is 13 residues long. The CDR3 sequence: CASSPATVWRYTF. The CDR3 DNA sequence: TGTGCCAGCAGCCCGGCGACAGTCTGGCGCTACACCTTC.

The chain is built from TRBV7-6 and TRBJ2-7, with TRBD2 matching over 7 bases. CDR3 length: 16 amino acids. Germline V gene data show CDR1 as SGHVS and CDR2 as FNYEAQ. V shed 5 bases, J shed 2 bases, and the junction held 12 bases outside the gene matches. In DNA, the CDR3 is TGTGCCAGCAGCGCCCCCGGCGGGGGTCCCCCCTACGAGCAGTACTTC. It yields the protein CASSAPGGGPPYEQYF.

This sequence joins TRBV7-2 and TRBJ1-1; no clear D gene. V was pared by 6 bases and J by 6 bases, with 8 bases between. The CDR3 totals 11 residues. The germline CDR1 and CDR2 sequences are SGHTA and FQGNSA. The CDR3 sequence: CASSREAEAFF. The DNA for the CDR3 is TGTGCCAGCAGTAGGGAGGCTGAAGCTTTCTTT.

This clone was counted a single time. The chain employs TRBV9 and TRBJ1-6; D is uncertain. V lost 0 bases, J lost 9 bases, and 13 bases lay in between. The CDR3 has 15 residues. The V gene's germline CDR1 is SGDLS and CDR2 YYNGEE. In DNA, the CDR3 is TGTGCCAGCAGCGTAGAAGGGAGGTTCGGTTCACCCCTCCACTTT. It specifies CASSVEGRFGSPLHF. Drawing the rest from reference TRBV9 and TRBJ1-6, the complete variable domain is DSGVTQTPKHLITATGQRVTLRCSPRSGDLSVYWYQQSLDQGLQFLIQYYNGEERAKGNILERFSAQQFPDLHSELNLSSLELGDSALYFCASSVEGRFGSPLHFGNGTRLTVT.

The V call is TRBV5-4, the J call TRBJ2-7; 8 bases fit TRBD2. The CDR3 is made up of 15 amino acids. The germline V gene encodes CDR1 SGHNT and CDR2 YYREEE (reference sequence). V lost 4 bases, J lost 7 bases, and 13 bases stayed unmatched. The chain's CDR3 is CASSPTGTSGGEQYF. The CDR3 DNA follows: TGTGCCAGCAGCCCCACCGGGACGTCGGGGGGGGAGCAGTACTTC.

The chain uses TRBV29-1 and TRBJ2-7; D is perhaps TRBD1 (6 bases). This CDR3 has 11 amino acids. Looked up from germline, CDR1 is SQVTM and CDR2 is ANQGSEA. Between the trimmed V and J ends, which lost 2 bases and 6 bases, there was a span of 8 bases. The CDR3 sequence: CSVETGIEQYF. CDR3 bases: TGCAGCGTTGAAACAGGGATCGAGCAGTACTTC.

CDR3 DNA: TGTGCCACCAGACGGGATGGCGGTAGCTCCTACAATGAGCAGTTCTTC. It specifies CATRRDGGSSYNEQFF. V and J are TRBV6-6 and TRBJ2-1, with D possibly matching TRBD2 (5 bases). Germline values: CDR1 MNHNY, CDR2 SVGAGI (reference sequence). Trimming left V 10 bases short and J 0 bases short, with 19 bases between. This CDR3 spans 16 amino acids.

V usage is TRBV11-3 and J usage is TRBJ2-6, with D possibly being TRBD2 (6 bases). V lost 1 base and J lost 0, with 10 bases in between. The germline gives CDR1 SGHNT, CDR2 YENEEA. The CDR3 sequence is 17 residues long. The CDR3 DNA sequence: TGTGCCAGCAGCTTAGGGGCGGGGCGCTCTGGGGCCAACGTCCTGACTTTC. Its translation is CASSLGAGRSGANVLTF.

V is TRBV7-2 and J is TRBJ2-1; the match to TRBD1 covers 10 bases. Germline assignment: CDR1 SGHTA and CDR2 FQGNSA. The CDR3 loop spans 16 amino acids. V was clipped by 5 bases and J by 2 bases; unmatched bases: 6. This chain's CDR3 is CASSRGDRGPYNEQFF. For the CDR3, the DNA is TGTGCCAGCAGCAGAGGGGACAGGGGCCCCTACAATGAGCAGTTCTTC.

The chain joins TRBV5-6 to TRBJ2-7; 7 bases map to TRBD2. This CDR3 contains 14 residues. The junction had 7 bases not matched to a gene; V was cut back by 0 bases and J by 7 bases. Per the germline V gene, CDR1 is SGHDT and CDR2 is YYEEEE. The CDR3 coding sequence is TGTGCCAGCAGCTTGGGACTAGCCCATTCGGAGCAGTACTTC. It codes for CASSLGLAHSEQYF.

The chain combines TRBV28 with TRBJ2-7; tentatively, D is TRBD1 (5 bases). CDR3 length: 12 residues. Looked up from germline, CDR1 is MDHEN and CDR2 is SYDVKM. The ends were cut back, 6 bases at V and 3 bases at J, with 9 bases in the middle. CDR3 nucleotide sequence: TGTGCCAGCAGCCGCAGGGACTACGAGCAGTACTTC. Its protein product is CASSRRDYEQYF.

The V and J genes are TRBV7-2 and TRBJ1-2, with D unresolved. Trimming cost V 1 base and J 7 bases, with 16 bases left between them. CDR1 and CDR2 from the germline V gene are SGHTA and FQGNSA. The CDR3 consists of 15 residues. CDR3 sequence reads: CASSLDTTHGFGYTF. For the CDR3, the DNA is TGTGCCAGCAGCTTAGACACCACACACGGGTTTGGCTACACCTTC. The variable domain in full, completed from reference TRBV7-2 and TRBJ1-2, reads GAGVSQSPSNKVTEKGKDVELRCDPISGHTALYWYRQSLGQGLEFLIYFQGNSAPDKSGLPSDRFSAERTGGSVSTLTIQRTQQEDSAVYLCASSLDTTHGFGYTFGSGTRLTVV.

The chain employs TRBV19 and TRBJ2-5; 8 bases match TRBD2. From germline, CDR1 is LNHDA and CDR2 SQIVND (reference sequence). Losses at the gene ends were 5 bases for V and 1 base for J; bases not matched to a gene: 3. This CDR3 has 14 amino acids. Written as DNA, the CDR3 is TGTGCCAGTAGTTTTAGCGGGGCCCAAGAGACCCAGTACTTC. It specifies CASSFSGAQETQYF.

The chain links TRBV6-5 to TRBJ2-1; TRBD2 might be the D (6 bases). V was shortened by 7 bases and J by 8 bases, with 18 bases between the two germline ends. The germline V gene has CDR1 MNHEY and CDR2 SVGAGI. The length of the CDR3 is 14 residues. The CDR3 reads CASTQNSEGDEQFF. For the CDR3, the DNA is TGTGCCAGCACCCAGAACTCGGAGGGAGATGAGCAGTTCTTC.